This T cell receptor beta chain is from a study of beta chain features in type 1 diabetes. The study's findings and limits: Sequencing used cDNA, and cells with high TCR expression could therefore be over-represented. There was a moderate but significant shortening of TCRB CDR3s in all four CD4+ subsets of Type 1 diabetes patients. Patients showed naive, central memory and Treg TCRB repertoires that appeared more similar than those of healthy donors.

Via CD45RO/CCR7/CD25/CD127/CD95/CD27, cells of the CD4+ naive, central memory, regulatory and stem cell-like memory subsets were sorted. The authors reverse transcribed all of the isolated RNA, so sequencing captured expressed TCRB transcripts. Sequenced by immunoSEQ multiplex PCR; TCRdb stores in-frame clones only, minus some. The table lists 160,000 or so clones, just over 8% of them singletons. This clone has just a few counts. Its antigen is not identified. CDR1 is MNHNY and CDR2 is SVGAGI in the germline V gene (reference sequence). This CDR3 comprises 14 residues. J gave up 3 bases and V 8 bases, and 7 bases lay outside the gene matches.

The clonotype comes from a woman aged 18-29 years with type 1 diabetes. Sequencing was performed on central memory CD4+ T cells from blood. V gene TRBV6-6 combines with J gene TRBJ1-5, with TRBD1 identical over 7 bases. CDR3 DNA: TGTGCCAGCTCCCTGAGGGGGCTCAATCAGCCCCAGCATTTT. Amino acids: CASSLRGLNQPQHF.